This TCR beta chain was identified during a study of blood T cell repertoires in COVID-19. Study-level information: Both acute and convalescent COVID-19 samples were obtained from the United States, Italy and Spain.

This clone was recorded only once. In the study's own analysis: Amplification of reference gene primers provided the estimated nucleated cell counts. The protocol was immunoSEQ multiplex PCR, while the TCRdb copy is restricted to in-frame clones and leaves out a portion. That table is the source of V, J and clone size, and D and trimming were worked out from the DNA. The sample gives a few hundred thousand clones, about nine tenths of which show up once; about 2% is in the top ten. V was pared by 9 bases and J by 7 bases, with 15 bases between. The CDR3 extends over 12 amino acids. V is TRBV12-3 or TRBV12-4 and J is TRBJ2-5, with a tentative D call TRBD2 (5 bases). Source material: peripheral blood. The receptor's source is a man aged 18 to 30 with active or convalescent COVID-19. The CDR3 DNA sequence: TGTGCCAGGACGCGGAGGAAAACGACCCAGTACTTC. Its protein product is CARTRRKTTQYF.